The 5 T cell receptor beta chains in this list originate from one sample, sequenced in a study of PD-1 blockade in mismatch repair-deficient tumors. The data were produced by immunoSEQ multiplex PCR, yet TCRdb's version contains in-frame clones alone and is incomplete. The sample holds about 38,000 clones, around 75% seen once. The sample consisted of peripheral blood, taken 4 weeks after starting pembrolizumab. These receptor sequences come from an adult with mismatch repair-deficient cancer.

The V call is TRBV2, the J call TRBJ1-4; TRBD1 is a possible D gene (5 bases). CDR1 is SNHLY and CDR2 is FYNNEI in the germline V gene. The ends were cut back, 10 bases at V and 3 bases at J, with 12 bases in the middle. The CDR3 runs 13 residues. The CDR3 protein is CATGAGANEKLFF. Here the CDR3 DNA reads TGTGCCACAGGAGCGGGGGCTAATGAAAAACTGTTTTTT.

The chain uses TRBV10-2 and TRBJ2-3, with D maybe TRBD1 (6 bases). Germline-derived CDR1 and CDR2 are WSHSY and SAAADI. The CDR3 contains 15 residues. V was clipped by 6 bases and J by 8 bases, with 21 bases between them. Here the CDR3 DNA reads TGCGCCAGCAGACCCGGGACAAGTCCGAGCGGTACGCAGTATTTT. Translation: CASRPGTSPSGTQYF.

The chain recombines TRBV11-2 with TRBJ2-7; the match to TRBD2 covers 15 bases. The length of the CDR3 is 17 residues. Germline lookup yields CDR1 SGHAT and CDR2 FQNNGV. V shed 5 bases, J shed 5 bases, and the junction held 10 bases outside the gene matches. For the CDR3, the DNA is TGTGCCAGCAGCCGAAAACCGGGACTAGCGGGAGGAAACGAGCAGTACTTC. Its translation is CASSRKPGLAGGNEQYF.

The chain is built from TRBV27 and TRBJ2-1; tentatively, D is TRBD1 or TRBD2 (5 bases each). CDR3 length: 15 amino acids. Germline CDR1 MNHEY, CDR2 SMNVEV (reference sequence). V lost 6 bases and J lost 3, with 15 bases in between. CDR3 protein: CASRQPGALYNEQFF. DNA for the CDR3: TGTGCCAGCAGGCAACCCGGGGCACTCTACAATGAGCAGTTCTTC.

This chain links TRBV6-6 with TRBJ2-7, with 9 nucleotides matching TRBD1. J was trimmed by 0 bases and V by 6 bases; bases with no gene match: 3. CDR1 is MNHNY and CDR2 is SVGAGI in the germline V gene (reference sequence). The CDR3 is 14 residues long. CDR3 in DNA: TGTGCCAGCAGCTACAGGGGGCTCTCCTACGAGCAGTACTTC. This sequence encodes CASSYRGLSYEQYF.